These T cell receptor beta chains were read from a single sample in a study of T cell responses to AZD1222 COVID-19 vaccine. Measured with immunoSEQ multiplex PCR; TCRdb has only the in-frame clones, and not every one. The sample holds 150,000 to 200,000 clones; 85% to 95% are singletons and the top ten take about 0.6%. The source was peripheral blood, collected on day 0 of AZD1222 vaccination. Receptors were obtained from an adult in good health. Both conserved end residues are part of each CDR3. The D gene is left open where the match is weak. Rows may omit the clone size; those that give it use once, few, many or a size class.

clone size,V gene,D gene,J gene,CDR3 DNA,CDR3 protein
once,TRBV7-9,.,TRBJ2-7,TGTGCCAGCAGCTTAGCCAGGGGGACTACCTACGAGCAGTACTTC,CASSLARGTTYEQYF
.,TRBV7-9,.,TRBJ1-2,TGTGCCAGCACTTACACTATTAACTATGGCTACACCTTC,CASTYTINYGYTF
.,TRBV28,TRBD1,TRBJ1-4,TGTGCCAGCAACAGGGGTCTTGAAAAACTGTTTTTT,CASNRGLEKLFF
.,TRBV28,.,TRBJ2-1,TGTGCCAGCAGTCGTGAGCAGTTCTTC,CASSREQFF
.,TRBV10-3,.,TRBJ2-7,TGTGCCATCAGTACCCGGGAGCTTGGCGAGCAGTACTTC,CAISTRELGEQYF
.,TRBV3-1/TRBV3-2,.,TRBJ1-2,TGTGCCAGCAGCCAAGACTTAGGGGGTGCCTATGGCTACACCTTC,CASSQDLGGAYGYTF
once,TRBV19,TRBD1,TRBJ1-4,TGTGCCAGTAGTCATCCCGGGACAGGGAATGAAAAACTGTTTTTT,CASSHPGTGNEKLFF
.,TRBV5-1,TRBD2,TRBJ2-3,TGCGCCAGCAGCAGGACTAGCGGGAGGGCGGATACGCAGTATTTT,CASSRTSGRADTQYF
once,TRBV6-1,.,TRBJ1-2,TGTGCCAGCAGTGAAACAGCCAACTATGGCTACACCTTC,CASSETANYGYTF
.,TRBV29-1,.,TRBJ2-3,TGCAGCGTTGGGGGAAGCAGGGACCGGGGCACAGATACGCAGTATTTT,CSVGGSRDRGTDTQYF
.,TRBV6-5,.,TRBJ2-7,TGTGCCAGCAGAGAGGCTCGGGACGAGCAGTACTTC,CASREARDEQYF
.,TRBV12-1,.,TRBJ2-7,TGTGCCAGACAGACGGGCTACGAGCAGTACTTC,CARQTGYEQYF
.,TRBV30,.,TRBJ1-1,TGTGCCTGGAGTGTAGGTGTTTCCACTGAAGCTTTCTTT,CAWSVGVSTEAFF
.,TRBV11-2,.,TRBJ1-1,TGTGCCAGCAGCTCCCCTATCTGGGGCACTGAAGCTTTCTTT,CASSSPIWGTEAFF
.,TRBV11-3,.,TRBJ1-1,TGTGCCAGCAGCTCCCGGATCGGGGCTGAAGCTTTCTTT,CASSSRIGAEAFF
.,TRBV14,TRBD1,TRBJ1-6,TGTGCCAGCGGGACAGGAGTTAATTCACCCCTCCACTTT,CASGTGVNSPLHF
.,TRBV19,.,TRBJ2-7,TGTGCCAACCGATACGAGCAGTACTTC,CANRYEQYF
few,TRBV7-8,TRBD2,TRBJ2-1,TGTGCCAGCAGCCCGACTAGCGGGAGGTCCTACAATGAGCAGTTCTTC,CASSPTSGRSYNEQFF
once,TRBV19,.,TRBJ1-4,TGTGCCAGTAGTATCGGTGACACCGAGGGGAAACTGTTTTTT,CASSIGDTEGKLFF
.,TRBV11-3,.,TRBJ2-1,TGTGCCAGCAGCTTGGGGGGAGGTCCCAATGAGCAGTTCTTC,CASSLGGGPNEQFF
.,TRBV5-5,.,TRBJ2-1,TGTGCCAGCAGCTTGGACTACGGGGGCTCCGATGAGCAGTTCTTC,CASSLDYGGSDEQFF
.,TRBV28,.,TRBJ1-6,TGTGCCAGCAGTTTGGGTCAGTCCCTTCTACCCCTCCACTTT,CASSLGQSLLPLHF
many,TRBV5-1,.,TRBJ1-1,TGCGCCAGCAATATCGGTGGGGGAGCGAAGGCTGAAGCTTTCTTT,CASNIGGGAKAEAFF
.,TRBV29-1,TRBD2,TRBJ2-7,TGCAGCGTTGCGTGGGGGGGGAACTACGAGCAGTACTTC,CSVAWGGNYEQYF
once,TRBV5-6,.,TRBJ1-2,TGTGCCAGCAGCTTGGACATGGTGACAGCCCCTTATGGCTACACCTTC,CASSLDMVTAPYGYTF
.,TRBV2,.,TRBJ1-4,TGTGCCAGCAGTGAACGGGGGCACAGTACAACTAATGAAAAACTGTTTTTT,CASSERGHSTTNEKLFF
.,TRBV28,TRBD1,TRBJ1-1,TGTGCCAGCGGAAACTCGGACAGGTTGAACACTGAAGCTTTCTTT,CASGNSDRLNTEAFF
.,TRBV27,.,TRBJ2-1,TGTGCCAGCAGTTTATCTGCTCTGGGCGTGTTCTCCTACAATGAGCAGTTCTTC,CASSLSALGVFSYNEQFF
.,TRBV12-3/TRBV12-4,.,TRBJ1-5,TGTGCCAGCAGTTTTGGGGTTCACCAGCCCCAGCATTTT,CASSFGVHQPQHF